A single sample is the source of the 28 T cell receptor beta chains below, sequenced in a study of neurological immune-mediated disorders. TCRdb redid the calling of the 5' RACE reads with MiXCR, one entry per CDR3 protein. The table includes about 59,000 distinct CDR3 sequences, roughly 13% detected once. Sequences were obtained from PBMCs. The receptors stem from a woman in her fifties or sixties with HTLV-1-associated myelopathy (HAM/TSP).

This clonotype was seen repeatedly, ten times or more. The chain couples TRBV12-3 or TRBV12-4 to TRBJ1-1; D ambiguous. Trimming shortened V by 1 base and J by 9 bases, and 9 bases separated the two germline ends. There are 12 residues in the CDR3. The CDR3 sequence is CASSLGRHQAFF. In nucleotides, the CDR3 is TGTGCCAGCAGTTTAGGTCGTCATCAAGCTTTCTTT.

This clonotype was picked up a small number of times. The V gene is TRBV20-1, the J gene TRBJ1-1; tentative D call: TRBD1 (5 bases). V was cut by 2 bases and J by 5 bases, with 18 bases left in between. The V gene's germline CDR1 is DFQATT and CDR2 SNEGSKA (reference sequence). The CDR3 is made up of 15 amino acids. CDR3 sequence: CSARPLTVVGTEAFF. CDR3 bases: TGCAGTGCTAGACCCCTGACAGTCGTGGGGACTGAAGCTTTCTTT.

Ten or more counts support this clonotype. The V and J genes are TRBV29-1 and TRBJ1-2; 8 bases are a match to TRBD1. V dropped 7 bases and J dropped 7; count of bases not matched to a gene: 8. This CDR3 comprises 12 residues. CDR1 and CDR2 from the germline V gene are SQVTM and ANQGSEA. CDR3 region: CSGRTGYGGYTF. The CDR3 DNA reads TGCAGCGGCCGGACAGGGTATGGTGGCTACACCTTC.

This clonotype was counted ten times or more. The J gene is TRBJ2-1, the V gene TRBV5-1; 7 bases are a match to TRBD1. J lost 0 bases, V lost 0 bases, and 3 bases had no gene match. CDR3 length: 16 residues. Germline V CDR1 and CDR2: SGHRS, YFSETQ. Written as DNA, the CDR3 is TGCGCCAGCAGCTTGGGACAGGGCCACTCCTACAATGAGCAGTTCTTC. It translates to CASSLGQGHSYNEQFF.

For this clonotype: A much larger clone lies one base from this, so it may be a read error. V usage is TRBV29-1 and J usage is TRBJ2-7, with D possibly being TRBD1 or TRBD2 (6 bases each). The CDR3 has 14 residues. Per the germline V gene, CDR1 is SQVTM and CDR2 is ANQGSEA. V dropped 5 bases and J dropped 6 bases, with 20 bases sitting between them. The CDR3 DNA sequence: TGCAGCGTTTGGGGCGGGACAAAACCCTGCGAGCAGTACTTC. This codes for CSVWGGTKPCEQYF.

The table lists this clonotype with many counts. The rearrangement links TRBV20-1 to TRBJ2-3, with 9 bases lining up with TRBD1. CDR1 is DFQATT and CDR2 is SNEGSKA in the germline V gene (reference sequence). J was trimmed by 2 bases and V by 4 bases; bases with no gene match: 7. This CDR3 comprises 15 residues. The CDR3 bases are TGCAGTGCTACTCCCGGGACAGGGCCCACAGATACGCAGTATTTT. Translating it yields CSATPGTGPTDTQYF.

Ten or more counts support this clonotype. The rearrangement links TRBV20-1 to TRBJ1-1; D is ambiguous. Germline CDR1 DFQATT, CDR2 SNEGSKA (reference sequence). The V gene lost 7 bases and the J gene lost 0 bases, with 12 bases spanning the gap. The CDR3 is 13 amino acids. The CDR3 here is CSGAPYLNTEAFF. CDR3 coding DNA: TGCAGTGGGGCGCCTTATCTGAACACTGAAGCTTTCTTT.

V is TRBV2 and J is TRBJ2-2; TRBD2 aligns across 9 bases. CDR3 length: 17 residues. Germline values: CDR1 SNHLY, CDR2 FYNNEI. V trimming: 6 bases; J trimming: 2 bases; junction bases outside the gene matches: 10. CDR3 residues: CASSTGTSFSNTGELFF. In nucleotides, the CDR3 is TGTGCCAGCAGCACCGGGACTAGCTTTTCAAACACCGGGGAGCTGTTTTTT.

The CDR3, as DNA: TGTGCCAGCAGTAGACCGGGACAGGGGGCATCTGAAGCTTTCTTT. It yields the protein CASSRPGQGASEAFF. The chain uses TRBV12-3 or TRBV12-4 and TRBJ1-1; 12 bases fit TRBD1. CDR3 length: 15 residues. V lost 5 bases to trimming and J lost 6 bases; unmatched junction nucleotides: 7.

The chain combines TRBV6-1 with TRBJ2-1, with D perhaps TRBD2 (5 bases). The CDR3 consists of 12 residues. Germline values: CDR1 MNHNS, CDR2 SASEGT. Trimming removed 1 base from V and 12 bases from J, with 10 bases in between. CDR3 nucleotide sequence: TGTGCCAGCAGTGAAGGGACTCTGAGGCAGTTCTTC. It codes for CASSEGTLRQFF.

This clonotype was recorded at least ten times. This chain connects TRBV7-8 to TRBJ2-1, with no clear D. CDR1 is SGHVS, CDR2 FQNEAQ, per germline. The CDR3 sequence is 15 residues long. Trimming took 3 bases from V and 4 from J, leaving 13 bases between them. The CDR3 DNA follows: TGTGCCAGCAGCTTTGGAGACAATGTATACAATGAGCAGTTCTTC. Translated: CASSFGDNVYNEQFF.

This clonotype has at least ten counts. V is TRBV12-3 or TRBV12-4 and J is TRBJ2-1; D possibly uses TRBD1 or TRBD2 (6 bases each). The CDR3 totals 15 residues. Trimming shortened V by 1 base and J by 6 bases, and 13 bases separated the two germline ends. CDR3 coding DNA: TGTGCCAGCAGTTTAGGGGGGGCGCGTCTCAATGAGCAGTTCTTC. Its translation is CASSLGGARLNEQFF.

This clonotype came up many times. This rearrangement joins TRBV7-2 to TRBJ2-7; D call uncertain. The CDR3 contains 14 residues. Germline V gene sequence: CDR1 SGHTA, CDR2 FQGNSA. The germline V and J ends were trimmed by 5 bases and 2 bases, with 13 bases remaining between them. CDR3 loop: CASSQSSQAYEQYF. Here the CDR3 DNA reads TGTGCCAGCAGCCAATCTTCTCAGGCCTACGAGCAGTACTTC.

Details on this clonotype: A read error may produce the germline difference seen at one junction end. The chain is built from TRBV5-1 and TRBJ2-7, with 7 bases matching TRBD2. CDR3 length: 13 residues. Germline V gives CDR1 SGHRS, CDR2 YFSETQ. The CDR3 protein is CASSWAGVSEQYF. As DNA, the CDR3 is TGCGCCAGCAGCTGGGCGGGAGTTTCCGAGCAATACTTC.

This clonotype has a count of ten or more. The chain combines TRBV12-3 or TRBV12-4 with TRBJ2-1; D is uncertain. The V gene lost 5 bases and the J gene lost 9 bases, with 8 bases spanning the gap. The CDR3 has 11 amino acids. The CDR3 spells CASSPQREQFF. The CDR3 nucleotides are TGTGCCAGCAGTCCTCAGCGTGAGCAGTTCTTC.

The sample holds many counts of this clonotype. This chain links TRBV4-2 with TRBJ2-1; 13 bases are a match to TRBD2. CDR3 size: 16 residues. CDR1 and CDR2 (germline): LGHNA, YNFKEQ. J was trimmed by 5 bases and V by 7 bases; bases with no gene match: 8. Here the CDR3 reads CASNQVGTSGNNEQFF. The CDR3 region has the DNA TGTGCCAGCAACCAGGTGGGGACTAGCGGGAACAATGAGCAGTTCTTC.

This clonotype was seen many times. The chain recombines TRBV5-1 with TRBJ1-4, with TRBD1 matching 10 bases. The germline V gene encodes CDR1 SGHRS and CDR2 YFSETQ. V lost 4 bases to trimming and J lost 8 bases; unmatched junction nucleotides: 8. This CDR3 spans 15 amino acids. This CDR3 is CASSQSGTGDEKLFF. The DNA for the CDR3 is TGCGCCAGCAGCCAATCCGGGACAGGGGACGAAAAACTGTTTTTT.

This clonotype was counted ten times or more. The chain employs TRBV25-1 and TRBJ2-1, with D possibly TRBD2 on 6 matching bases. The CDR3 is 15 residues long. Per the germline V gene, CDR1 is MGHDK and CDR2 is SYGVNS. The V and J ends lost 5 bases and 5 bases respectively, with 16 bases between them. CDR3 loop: CASSPTGLLNNEQFF. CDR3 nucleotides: TGTGCCAGCAGTCCAACGGGACTCTTAAACAATGAGCAGTTCTTC.

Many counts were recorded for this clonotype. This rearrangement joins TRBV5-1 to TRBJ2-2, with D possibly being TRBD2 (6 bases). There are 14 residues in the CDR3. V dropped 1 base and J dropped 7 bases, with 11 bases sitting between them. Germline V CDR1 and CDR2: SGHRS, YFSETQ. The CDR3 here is CASSLTSKDGELFF. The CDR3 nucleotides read TGCGCCAGCAGCTTGACTAGCAAGGACGGGGAGCTGTTTTTT.

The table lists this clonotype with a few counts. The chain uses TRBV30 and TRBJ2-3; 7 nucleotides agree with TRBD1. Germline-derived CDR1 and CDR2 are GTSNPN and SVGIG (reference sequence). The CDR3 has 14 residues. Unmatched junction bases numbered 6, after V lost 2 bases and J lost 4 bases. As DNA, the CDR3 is TGTGCCTGGAGTTTAACAGGGGCCCCAGATACGCAGTATTTT. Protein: CAWSLTGAPDTQYF.

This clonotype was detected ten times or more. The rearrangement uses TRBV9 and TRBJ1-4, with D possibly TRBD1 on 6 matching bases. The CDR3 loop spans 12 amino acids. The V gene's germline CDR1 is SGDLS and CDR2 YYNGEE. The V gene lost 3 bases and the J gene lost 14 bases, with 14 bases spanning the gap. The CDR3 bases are TGTGCCAGCAGCGGATCCACAGGGAAGCTGTTTTTT. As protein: CASSGSTGKLFF.

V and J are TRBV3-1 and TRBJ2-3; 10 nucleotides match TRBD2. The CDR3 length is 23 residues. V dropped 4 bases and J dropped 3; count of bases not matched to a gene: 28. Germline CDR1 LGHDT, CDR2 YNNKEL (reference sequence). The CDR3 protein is CASSRARSTNRQAGGPGTDTQYF. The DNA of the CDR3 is TGTGCCAGCAGCCGCGCGCGGTCAACCAACCGACAAGCGGGAGGGCCAGGGACAGATACGCAGTATTTT.

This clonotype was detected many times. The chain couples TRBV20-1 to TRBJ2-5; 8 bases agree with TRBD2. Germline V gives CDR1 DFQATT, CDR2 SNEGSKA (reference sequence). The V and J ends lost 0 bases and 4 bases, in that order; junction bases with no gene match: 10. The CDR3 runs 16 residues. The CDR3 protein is CSARDQVAGNRETQYF. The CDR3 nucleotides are TGCAGTGCTAGAGATCAGGTAGCGGGAAACCGAGAGACCCAGTACTTC.

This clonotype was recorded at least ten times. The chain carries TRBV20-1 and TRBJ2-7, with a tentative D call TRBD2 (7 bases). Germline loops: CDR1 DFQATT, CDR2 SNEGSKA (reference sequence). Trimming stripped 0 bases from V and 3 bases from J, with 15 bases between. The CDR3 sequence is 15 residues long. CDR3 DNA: TGCAGTGCTAGAGATCAATCCGGGGGGCTCTACGAGCAGTACTTC. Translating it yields CSARDQSGGLYEQYF.

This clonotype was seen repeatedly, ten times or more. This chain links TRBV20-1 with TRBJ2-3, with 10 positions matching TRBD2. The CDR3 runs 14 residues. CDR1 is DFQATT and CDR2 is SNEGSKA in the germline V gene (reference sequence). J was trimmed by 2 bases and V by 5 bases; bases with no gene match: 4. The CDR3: CSAATSGTTDTQYF. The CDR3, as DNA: TGCAGTGCTGCCACTAGCGGGACCACAGATACGCAGTATTTT.

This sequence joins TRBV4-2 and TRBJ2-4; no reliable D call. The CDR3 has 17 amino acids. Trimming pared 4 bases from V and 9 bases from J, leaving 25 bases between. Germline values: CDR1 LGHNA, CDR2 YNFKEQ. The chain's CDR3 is CASSPEGPGPSGFIQYF. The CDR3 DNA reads TGTGCCAGCAGCCCCGAAGGCCCCGGGCCCTCCGGGTTCATTCAGTACTTC.

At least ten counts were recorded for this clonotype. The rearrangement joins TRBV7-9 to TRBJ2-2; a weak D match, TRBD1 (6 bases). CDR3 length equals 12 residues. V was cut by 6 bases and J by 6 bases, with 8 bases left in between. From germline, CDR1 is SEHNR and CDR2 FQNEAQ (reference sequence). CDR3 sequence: CASRQGSGELFF. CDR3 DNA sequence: TGTGCCAGCAGACAGGGTTCCGGGGAGCTGTTTTTT.

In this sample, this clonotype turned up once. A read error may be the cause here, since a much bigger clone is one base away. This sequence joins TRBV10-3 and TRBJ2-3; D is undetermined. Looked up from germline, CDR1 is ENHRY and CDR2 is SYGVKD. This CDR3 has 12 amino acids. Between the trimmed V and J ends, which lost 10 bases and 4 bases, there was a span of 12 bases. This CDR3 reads CATSHLADTQYF. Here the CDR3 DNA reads TGTGCCACCTCCCACTTAGCAGATACGCAGTATTTT.